This is a list of T cell receptor beta chains from one sample in a study of graft-versus-host responses after intestinal transplantation. Their specific antigens are unknown. TCRdb's copy holds only in-frame clones and misses some; the assay was immunoSEQ multiplex PCR. The sample holds about 94,000 clones; 75% to 95% are singletons and the top ten take 0.4% to 0.5%. The sequencing used unstimulated CD8+ T cells sorted from spleen or lymph node cells, collected before intestinal transplant. These receptors were taken from a human donor who received an intestinal transplant. Each CDR3 is given with its conserved first and last residue. The D gene is left open where the match is weak. For some rows the clone size is stated as once, few or many, or as a class when expanded; others skip it.

size: -
V: TRBV15
D: -
J: TRBJ2-1
DNA: TGTGCCACTCTCGAGGCCGCTAGCTCCTACAATGAGCAGTTCTTC
CDR3: CATLEAASSYNEQFF

size: -
V: TRBV9
D: -
J: TRBJ2-7
DNA: TGTGCCAGCAGCCCCAGACAGGCAACCTACGAGCAGTACTTC
CDR3: CASSPRQATYEQYF

size: once
V: TRBV30
D: -
J: TRBJ1-1
DNA: TGTGCCTGGAGTGTAGAATCCGGCGGAAAGAACACTGAAGCTTTCTTT
CDR3: CAWSVESGGKNTEAFF

size: -
V: TRBV9
D: -
J: TRBJ2-3
DNA: TGTGCCAGCAGTCTGGGGCAGGTAGATACGCAGTATTTT
CDR3: CASSLGQVDTQYF

size: -
V: TRBV27
D: TRBD1
J: TRBJ2-1
DNA: TGTGCCAGCACCATTGCAGGGGGCCACAATGAGCAGTTCTTC
CDR3: CASTIAGGHNEQFF

size: once
V: TRBV5-4
D: TRBD2
J: TRBJ2-5
DNA: TGTGCCAGCAGCATAGAGAGCGGGAGGGGAGAGACCCAGTACTTC
CDR3: CASSIESGRGETQYF

size: once
V: TRBV19
D: -
J: TRBJ1-1
DNA: TGTGCCAGTTTCCTAGACAGGTCGAACACTGAAGCTTTCTTT
CDR3: CASFLDRSNTEAFF

size: -
V: TRBV6-6
D: TRBD1
J: TRBJ1-2
DNA: TGTGCCAGCAGTTACGTGGACAGGGAGGGGGGCTACACCTTC
CDR3: CASSYVDREGGYTF

size: -
V: TRBV4-1
D: TRBD2
J: TRBJ2-1
DNA: TGCGCCAGCAGCCAACTCCAGCGGGAGAGGAATGAGCAGTTCTTC
CDR3: CASSQLQRERNEQFF

size: -
V: TRBV4-3
D: TRBD1
J: TRBJ2-7
DNA: TGCGCCAGCAGCCAAGAGGACAGGGAGCGAGACGAGCAGTACTTC
CDR3: CASSQEDRERDEQYF

size: once
V: TRBV4-1
D: -
J: TRBJ1-5
DNA: TGCGCCAGCAGCCAAGATCTCCGGGAAAATCAGCCCCAGCATTTT
CDR3: CASSQDLRENQPQHF

size: -
V: TRBV7-9
D: -
J: TRBJ2-4
DNA: TGTGCCAGCAGCTCGACCGATTACAGGGTAACCAAAAACATTCAGTACTTC
CDR3: CASSSTDYRVTKNIQYF

size: -
V: TRBV5-1
D: -
J: TRBJ2-3
DNA: TGCGCCAGCAGCTTGGATAGCGCCGTCACAGATACGCAGTATTTT
CDR3: CASSLDSAVTDTQYF

size: once
V: TRBV5-4
D: TRBD2
J: TRBJ2-7
DNA: TGTGCCAGCTCTTTGGGTACTAGCGGTTCCTACGAGCAGTACTTC
CDR3: CASSLGTSGSYEQYF